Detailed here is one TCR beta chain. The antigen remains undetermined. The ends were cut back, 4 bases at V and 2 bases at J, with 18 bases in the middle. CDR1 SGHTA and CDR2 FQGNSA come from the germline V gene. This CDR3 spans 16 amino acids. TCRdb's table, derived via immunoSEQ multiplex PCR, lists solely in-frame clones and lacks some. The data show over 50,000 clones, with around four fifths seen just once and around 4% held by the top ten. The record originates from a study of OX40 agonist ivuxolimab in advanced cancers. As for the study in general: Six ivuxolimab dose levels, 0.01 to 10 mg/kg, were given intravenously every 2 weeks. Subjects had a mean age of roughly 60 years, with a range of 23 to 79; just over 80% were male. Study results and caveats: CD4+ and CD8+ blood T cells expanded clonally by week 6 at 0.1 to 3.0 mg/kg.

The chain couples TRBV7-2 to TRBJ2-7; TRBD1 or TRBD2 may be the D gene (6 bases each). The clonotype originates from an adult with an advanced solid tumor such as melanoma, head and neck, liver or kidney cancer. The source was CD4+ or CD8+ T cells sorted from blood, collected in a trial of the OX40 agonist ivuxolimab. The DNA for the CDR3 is TGTGCCAGCAGCTGGGTCGAGAGGGGGGCGGCCTACGAGCAGTACTTC. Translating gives CASSWVERGAAYEQYF.